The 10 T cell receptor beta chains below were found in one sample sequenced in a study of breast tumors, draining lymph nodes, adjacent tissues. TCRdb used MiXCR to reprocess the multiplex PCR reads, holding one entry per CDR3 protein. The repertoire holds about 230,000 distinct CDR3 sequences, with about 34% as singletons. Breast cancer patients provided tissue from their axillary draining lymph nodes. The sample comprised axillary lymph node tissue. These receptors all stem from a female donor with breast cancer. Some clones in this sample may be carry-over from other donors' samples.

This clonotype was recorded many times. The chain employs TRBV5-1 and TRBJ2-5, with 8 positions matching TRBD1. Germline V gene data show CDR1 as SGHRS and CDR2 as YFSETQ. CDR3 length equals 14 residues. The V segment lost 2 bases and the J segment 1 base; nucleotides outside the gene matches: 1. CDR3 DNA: TGCGCCAGCAGCTTTGGACAGGGCCAAGAGACCCAGTACTTC. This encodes CASSFGQGQETQYF.

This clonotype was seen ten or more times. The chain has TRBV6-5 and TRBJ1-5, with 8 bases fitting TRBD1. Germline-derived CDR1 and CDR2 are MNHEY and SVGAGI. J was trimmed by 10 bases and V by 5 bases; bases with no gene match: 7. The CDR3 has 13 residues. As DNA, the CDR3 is TGTGCCAGCAGTCGACAGGGGTCCGGTCCCCAGCATTTT. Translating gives CASSRQGSGPQHF.

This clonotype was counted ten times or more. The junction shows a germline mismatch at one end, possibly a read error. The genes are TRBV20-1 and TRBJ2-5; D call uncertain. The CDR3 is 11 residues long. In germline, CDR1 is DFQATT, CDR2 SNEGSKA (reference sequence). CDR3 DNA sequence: TGCAGTGCTAGAGAACAAGAGACCCAGTCCTTC. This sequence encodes CSAREQETQSF.

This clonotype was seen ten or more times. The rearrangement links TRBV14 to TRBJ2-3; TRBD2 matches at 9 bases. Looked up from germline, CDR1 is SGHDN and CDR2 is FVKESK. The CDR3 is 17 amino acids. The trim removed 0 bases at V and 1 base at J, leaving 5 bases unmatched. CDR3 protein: CASSQDFLAGRTDTQYF. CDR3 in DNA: TGTGCCAGCAGCCAAGATTTTCTAGCGGGACGCACAGATACGCAGTATTTT.

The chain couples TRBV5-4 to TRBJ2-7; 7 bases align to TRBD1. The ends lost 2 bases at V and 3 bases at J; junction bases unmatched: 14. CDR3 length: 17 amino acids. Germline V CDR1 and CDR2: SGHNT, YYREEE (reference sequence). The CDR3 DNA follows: TGTGCCAGCAGCTTTGGAATACAAGGGACAGCTTACTACGAGCAGTACTTC. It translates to CASSFGIQGTAYYEQYF.

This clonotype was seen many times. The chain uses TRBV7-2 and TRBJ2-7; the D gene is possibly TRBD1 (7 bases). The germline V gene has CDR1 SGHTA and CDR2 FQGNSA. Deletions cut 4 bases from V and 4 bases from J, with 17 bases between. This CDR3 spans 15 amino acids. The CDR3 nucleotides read TGTGCCAGCAGCTCACCAGGAGGGGGCACTTACGAGCAGTACTTC. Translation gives CASSSPGGGTYEQYF.

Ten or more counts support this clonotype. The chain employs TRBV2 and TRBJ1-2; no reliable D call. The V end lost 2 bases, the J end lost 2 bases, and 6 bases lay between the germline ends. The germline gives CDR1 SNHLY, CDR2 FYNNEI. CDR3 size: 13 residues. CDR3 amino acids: CASSESQNYGYTF. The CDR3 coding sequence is TGTGCCAGCAGTGAAAGTCAGAACTATGGCTACACCTTC.

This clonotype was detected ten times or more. CDR3 residues: CATSRDRGQETQYF. The DNA of the CDR3 is TGTGCCACCAGCCGTGACAGGGGACAAGAGACCCAGTACTTC. J is TRBJ2-5 and V is TRBV15; TRBD1 agrees at 8 bases. CDR3 length equals 14 residues. Trimming took 5 bases from V and 2 from J; bases not matched to a gene: 4. Germline V CDR1 and CDR2: LNHNV, YYDKDF (reference sequence).

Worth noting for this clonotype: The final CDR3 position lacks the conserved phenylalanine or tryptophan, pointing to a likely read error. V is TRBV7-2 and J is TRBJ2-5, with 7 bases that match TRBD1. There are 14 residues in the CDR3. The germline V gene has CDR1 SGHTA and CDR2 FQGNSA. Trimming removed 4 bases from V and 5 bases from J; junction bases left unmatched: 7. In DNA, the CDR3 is TGTGCCAGCAGCTATAGGGGGCAGGGGGAGACCCAGTACCTC. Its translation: CASSYRGQGETQYL.

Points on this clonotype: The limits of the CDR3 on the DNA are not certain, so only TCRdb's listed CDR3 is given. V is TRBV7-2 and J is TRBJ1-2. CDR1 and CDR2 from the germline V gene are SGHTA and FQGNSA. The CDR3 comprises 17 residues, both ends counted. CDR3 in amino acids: CASSLGMNTEAFFGYTF.